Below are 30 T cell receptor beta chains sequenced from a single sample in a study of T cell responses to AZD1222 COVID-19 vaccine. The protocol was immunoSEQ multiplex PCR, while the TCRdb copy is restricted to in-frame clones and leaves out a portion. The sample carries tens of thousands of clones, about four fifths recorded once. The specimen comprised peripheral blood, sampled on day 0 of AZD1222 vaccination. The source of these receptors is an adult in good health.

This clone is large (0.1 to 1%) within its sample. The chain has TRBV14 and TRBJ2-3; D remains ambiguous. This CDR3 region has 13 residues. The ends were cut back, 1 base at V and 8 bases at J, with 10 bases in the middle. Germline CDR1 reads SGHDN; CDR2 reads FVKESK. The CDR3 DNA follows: TGTGCCAGCAGCCAAGCTGAGCGTGGTACGCAGTATTTT. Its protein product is CASSQAERGTQYF.

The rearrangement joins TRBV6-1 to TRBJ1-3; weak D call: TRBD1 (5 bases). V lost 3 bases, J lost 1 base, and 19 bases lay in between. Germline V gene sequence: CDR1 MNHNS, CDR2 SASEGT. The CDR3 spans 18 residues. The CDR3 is CASSDRRDVLGSGNTIYF. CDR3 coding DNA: TGTGCCAGCAGTGACAGAAGGGACGTGCTAGGATCTGGAAACACCATATATTTT.

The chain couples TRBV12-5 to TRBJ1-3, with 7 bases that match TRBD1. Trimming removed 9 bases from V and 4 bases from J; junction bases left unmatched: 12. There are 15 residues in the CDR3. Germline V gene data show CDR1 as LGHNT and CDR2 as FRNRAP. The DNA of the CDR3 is TGTGCTAGCCCGGCAAGGACAGGATTAGGAAACACCATATATTTT. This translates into CASPARTGLGNTIYF. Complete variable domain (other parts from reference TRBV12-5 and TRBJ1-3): DARVTQTPRHKVTEMGQEVTMRCQPILGHNTVFWYRQTMMQGLELLAYFRNRAPLDDSGMPKDRFSAEMPDATLATLKIQPSEPRDSAVYFCASPARTGLGNTIYFGEGSWLTVV.

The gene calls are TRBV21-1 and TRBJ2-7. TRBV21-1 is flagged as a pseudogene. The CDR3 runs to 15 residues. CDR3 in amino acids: CASSKGKGNNYEQYF. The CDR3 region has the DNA TGTGCCAGCAGCAAAGGAAAGGGTAACAACTACGAGCAGTACTTC.

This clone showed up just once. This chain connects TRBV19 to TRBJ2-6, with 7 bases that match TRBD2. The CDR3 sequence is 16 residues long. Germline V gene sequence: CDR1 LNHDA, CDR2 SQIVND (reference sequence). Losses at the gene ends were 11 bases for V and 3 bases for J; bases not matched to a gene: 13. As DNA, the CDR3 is TGTGCCGGAGGGAGGGACGGTGGTGTTGGGGCCAACGTCCTGACTTTC. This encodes CAGGRDGGVGANVLTF.

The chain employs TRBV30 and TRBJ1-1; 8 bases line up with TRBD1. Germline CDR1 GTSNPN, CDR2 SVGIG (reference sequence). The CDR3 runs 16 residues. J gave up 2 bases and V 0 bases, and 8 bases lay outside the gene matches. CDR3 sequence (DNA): TGTGCCTGGAGTGTAGGGAGAACAGGGGGAAACACTGAAGCTTTCTTT. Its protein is CAWSVGRTGGNTEAFF.

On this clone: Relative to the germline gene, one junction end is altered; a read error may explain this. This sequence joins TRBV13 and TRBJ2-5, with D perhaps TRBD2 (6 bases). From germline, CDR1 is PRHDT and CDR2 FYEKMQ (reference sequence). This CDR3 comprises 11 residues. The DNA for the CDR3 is TGTGCCAGCAGCTTAGGGTTGGGACTCCACTTC. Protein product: CASSLGLGLHF.

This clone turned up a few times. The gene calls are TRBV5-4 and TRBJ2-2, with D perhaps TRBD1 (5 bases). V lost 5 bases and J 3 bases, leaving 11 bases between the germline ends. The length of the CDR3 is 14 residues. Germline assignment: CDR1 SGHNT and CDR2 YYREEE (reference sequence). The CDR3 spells CASRPDRYTGELFF. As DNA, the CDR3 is TGTGCCAGCAGACCTGACAGATACACCGGGGAGCTGTTTTTT.

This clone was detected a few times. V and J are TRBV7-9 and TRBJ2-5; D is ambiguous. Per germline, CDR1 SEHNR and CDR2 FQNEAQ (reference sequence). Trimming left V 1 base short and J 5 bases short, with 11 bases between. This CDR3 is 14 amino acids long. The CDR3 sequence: CASSLVQAAETQYF. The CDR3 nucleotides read TGTGCCAGCAGCTTAGTGCAGGCAGCGGAGACCCAGTACTTC.

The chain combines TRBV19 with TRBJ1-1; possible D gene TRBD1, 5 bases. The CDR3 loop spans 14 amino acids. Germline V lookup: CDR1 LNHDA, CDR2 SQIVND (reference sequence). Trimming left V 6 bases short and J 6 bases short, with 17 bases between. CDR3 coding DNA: TGTGCCAGTAGAAAGGCAGGGACCTTTCCTGAAGCTTTCTTT. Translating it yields CASRKAGTFPEAFF. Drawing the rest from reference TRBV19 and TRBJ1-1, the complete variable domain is DGGITQSPKYLFRKEGQNVTLSCEQNLNHDAMYWYRQDPGQGLRLIYYSQIVNDFQKGDIAEGYSVSREKKESFPLTVTSAQKNPTAFYLCASRKAGTFPEAFFGQGTRLTVV.

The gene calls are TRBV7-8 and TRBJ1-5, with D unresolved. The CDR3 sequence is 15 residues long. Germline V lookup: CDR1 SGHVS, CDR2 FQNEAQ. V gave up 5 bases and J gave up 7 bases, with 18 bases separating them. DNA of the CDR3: TGTGCCAGCAGCCCTGCGGTTGGGGAAAGACAGCCCCAGCATTTT. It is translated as CASSPAVGERQPQHF.

The CDR3 here is CASSLAAGGFYEQYF. Here the CDR3 DNA reads TGTGCCAGCAGCTTAGCGGCGGGGGGGTTCTACGAGCAGTACTTC. The rearrangement joins TRBV11-2 to TRBJ2-7, with 9 bases identical to TRBD2. CDR1 SGHAT and CDR2 FQNNGV come from the germline V gene. Germline trimming cut 1 base from V and 3 bases from J; bases unmatched to any gene: 4. The CDR3 length is 15 residues. Looking up the rest from reference TRBV11-2 and TRBJ2-7 gives the full variable domain: EAGVAQSPRYKIIEKRQSVAFWCNPISGHATLYWYQQILGQGPKLLIQFQNNGVVDDSQLPKDRFSAERLKGVDSTLKIQPAKLEDSAVYLCASSLAAGGFYEQYFGPGTRLTVT.

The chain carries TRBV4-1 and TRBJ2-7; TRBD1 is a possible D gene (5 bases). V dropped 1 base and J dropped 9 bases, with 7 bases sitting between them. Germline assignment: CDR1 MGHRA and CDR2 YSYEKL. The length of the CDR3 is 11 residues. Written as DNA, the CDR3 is TGCGCCAGCAGCCAAGCAGGGTTGCAGTACTTC. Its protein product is CASSQAGLQYF.

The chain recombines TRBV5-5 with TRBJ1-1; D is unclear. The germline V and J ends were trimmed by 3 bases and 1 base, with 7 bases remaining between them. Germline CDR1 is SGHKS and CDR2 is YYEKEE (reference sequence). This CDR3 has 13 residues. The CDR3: CASSSRPNTEAFF. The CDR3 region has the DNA TGTGCCAGCAGCTCGCGACCGAACACTGAAGCTTTCTTT.

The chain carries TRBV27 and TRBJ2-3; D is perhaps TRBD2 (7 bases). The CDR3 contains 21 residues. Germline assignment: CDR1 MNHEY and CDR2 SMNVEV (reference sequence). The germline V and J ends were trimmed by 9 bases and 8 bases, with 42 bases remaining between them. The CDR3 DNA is TGTGCCAGGTCGCATGGGAGGGCGCAGGGGATGATGGGCCTCCCCGTGGGTACGCAGTATTTT. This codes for CARSHGRAQGMMGLPVGTQYF.

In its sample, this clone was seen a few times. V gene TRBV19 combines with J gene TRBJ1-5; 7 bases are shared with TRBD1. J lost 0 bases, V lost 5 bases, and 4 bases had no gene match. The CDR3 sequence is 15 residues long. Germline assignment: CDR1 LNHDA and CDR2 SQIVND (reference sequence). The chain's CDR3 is CASSHYRGSNQPQHF. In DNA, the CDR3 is TGTGCCAGTAGTCACTACAGGGGTAGCAATCAGCCCCAGCATTTT.

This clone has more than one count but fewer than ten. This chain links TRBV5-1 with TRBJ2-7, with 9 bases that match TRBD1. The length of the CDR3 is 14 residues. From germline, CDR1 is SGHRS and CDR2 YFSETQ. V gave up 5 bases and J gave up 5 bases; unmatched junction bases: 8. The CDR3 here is CASRYPGTGNEQYF. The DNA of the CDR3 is TGCGCCAGCAGATACCCCGGGACAGGGAACGAGCAGTACTTC. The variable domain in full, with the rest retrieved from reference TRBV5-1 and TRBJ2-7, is KAGVTQTPRYLIKTRGQQVTLSCSPISGHRSVSWYQQTPGQGLQFLFEYFSETQRNKGNFPGRFSGRQFSNSRSEMNVSTLELGDSALYLCASRYPGTGNEQYFGPGTRLTVT.

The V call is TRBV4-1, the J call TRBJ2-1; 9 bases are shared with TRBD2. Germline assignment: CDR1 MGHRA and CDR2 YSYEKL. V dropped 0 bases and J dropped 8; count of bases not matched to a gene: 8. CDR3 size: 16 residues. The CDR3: CASSQDFKAGGYEQFF. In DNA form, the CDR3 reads TGCGCCAGCAGCCAAGATTTTAAAGCGGGGGGTTATGAGCAGTTCTTC.

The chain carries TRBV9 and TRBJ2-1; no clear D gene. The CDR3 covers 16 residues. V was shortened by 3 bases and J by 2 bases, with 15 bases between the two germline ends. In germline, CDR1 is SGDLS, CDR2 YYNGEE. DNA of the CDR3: TGTGCCAGCAGCGCCAACCTCAGACCACCCTACAATGAGCAGTTCTTC. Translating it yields CASSANLRPPYNEQFF. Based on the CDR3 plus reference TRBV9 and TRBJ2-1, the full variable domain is DSGVTQTPKHLITATGQRVTLRCSPRSGDLSVYWYQQSLDQGLQFLIQYYNGEERAKGNILERFSAQQFPDLHSELNLSSLELGDSALYFCASSANLRPPYNEQFFGPGTRLTVL.

CDR3 nucleotide sequence: TGTGCCAGCAGCTTGGGGGGGGATACCCTCCACTTT. This gives the protein CASSLGGDTLHF. The V and J genes are TRBV5-5 and TRBJ1-6; maybe TRBD1 (5 bases). The CDR3 covers 12 residues. Germline CDR1 reads SGHKS; CDR2 reads YYEKEE (reference sequence). Trimming cost V 0 bases and J 14 bases, with 9 bases left between them.

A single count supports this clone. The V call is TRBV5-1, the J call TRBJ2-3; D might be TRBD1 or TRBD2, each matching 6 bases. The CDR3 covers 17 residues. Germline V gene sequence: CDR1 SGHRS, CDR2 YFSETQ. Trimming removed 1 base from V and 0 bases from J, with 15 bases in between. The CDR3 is CASSLTIKGGSTDTQYF. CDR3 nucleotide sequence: TGCGCCAGCAGCTTGACGATCAAGGGGGGCAGCACAGATACGCAGTATTTT. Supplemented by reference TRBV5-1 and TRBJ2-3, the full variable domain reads KAGVTQTPRYLIKTRGQQVTLSCSPISGHRSVSWYQQTPGQGLQFLFEYFSETQRNKGNFPGRFSGRQFSNSRSEMNVSTLELGDSALYLCASSLTIKGGSTDTQYFGPGTRLTVL.

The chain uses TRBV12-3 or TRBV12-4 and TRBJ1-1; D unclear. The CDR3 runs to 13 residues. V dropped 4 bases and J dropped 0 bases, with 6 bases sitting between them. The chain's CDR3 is CASSSLVNTEAFF. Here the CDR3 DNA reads TGTGCCAGCAGTTCCCTCGTGAACACTGAAGCTTTCTTT.

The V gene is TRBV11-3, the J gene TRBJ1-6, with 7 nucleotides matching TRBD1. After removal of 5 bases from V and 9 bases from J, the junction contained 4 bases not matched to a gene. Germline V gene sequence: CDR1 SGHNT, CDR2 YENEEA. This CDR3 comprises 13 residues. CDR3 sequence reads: CASSLGTASPLHF. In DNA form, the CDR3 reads TGTGCCAGCAGCCTCGGGACAGCTTCACCCCTCCACTTT.

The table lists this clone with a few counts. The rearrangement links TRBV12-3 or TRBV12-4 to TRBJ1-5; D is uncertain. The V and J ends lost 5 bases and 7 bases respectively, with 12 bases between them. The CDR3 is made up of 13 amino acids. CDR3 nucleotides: TGTGCCAGCAGTCTGGGTGGTGGGCAGCCCCAGCATTTT. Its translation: CASSLGGGQPQHF.

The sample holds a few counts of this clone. CDR3 DNA sequence: TGTGCCAGTAGTATCGGGGGGACCCAGTACTTC. Encoded protein: CASSIGGTQYF. The chain combines TRBV19 with TRBJ2-5; possible D gene TRBD2, 6 bases. The CDR3 is 11 amino acids. CDR1 and CDR2 (germline): LNHDA, SQIVND (reference sequence). Deletions cut 3 bases from V and 7 bases from J, with 6 bases between.

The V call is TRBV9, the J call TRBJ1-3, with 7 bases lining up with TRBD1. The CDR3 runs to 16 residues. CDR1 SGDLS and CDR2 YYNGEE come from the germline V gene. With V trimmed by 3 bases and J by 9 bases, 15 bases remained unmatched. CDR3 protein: CASSAESGTAGATIYF. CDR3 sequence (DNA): TGTGCCAGCAGCGCCGAGAGTGGGACAGCAGGGGCCACCATATATTTT.

CDR3: CASSRGFEQYF. CDR3 nucleotides: TGTGCCAGCAGTAGGGGGTTCGAGCAGTACTTC. V and J are TRBV6-2 or TRBV6-3 and TRBJ2-7, with D perhaps TRBD1 (6 bases). The CDR3 has 11 residues. Trimming removed 5 bases at V and 6 bases at J, with 8 bases between. The germline CDR1 and CDR2 sequences are MNHEY and SVGEGT.

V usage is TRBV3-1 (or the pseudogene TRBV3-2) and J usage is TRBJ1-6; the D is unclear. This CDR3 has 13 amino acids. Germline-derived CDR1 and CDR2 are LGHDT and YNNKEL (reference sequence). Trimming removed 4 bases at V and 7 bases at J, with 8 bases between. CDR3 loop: CASSPVVNSPLHF. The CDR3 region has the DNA TGTGCCAGCAGCCCCGTGGTGAATTCACCCCTCCACTTT.

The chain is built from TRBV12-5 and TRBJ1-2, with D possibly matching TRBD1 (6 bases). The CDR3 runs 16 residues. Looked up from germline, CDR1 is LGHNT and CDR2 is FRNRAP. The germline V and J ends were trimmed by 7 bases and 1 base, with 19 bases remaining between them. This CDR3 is CASALPGTHYNYGYTF. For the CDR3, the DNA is TGTGCTAGTGCTTTACCCGGGACACATTATAACTATGGCTACACCTTC.

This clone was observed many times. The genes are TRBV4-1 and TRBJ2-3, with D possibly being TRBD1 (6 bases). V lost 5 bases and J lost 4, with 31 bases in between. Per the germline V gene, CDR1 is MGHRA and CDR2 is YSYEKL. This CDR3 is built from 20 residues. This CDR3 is CASSSDLPRESGESPDTQYF. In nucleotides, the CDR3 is TGCGCCAGCAGCTCTGACCTGCCAAGAGAATCAGGGGAGAGTCCAGATACGCAGTATTTT.